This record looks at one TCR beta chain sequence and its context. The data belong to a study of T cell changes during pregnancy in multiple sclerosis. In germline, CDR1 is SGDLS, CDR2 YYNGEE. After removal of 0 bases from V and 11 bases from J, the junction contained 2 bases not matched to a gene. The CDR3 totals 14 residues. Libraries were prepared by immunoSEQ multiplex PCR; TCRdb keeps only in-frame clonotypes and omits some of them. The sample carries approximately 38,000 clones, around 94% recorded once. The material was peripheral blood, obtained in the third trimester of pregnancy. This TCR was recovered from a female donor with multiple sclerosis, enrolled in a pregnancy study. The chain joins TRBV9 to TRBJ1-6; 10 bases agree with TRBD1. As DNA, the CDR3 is TGTGCCAGCAGCGTAGAGGGACAGGGGACACCCCTCCACTTT. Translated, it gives CASSVEGQGTPLHF.